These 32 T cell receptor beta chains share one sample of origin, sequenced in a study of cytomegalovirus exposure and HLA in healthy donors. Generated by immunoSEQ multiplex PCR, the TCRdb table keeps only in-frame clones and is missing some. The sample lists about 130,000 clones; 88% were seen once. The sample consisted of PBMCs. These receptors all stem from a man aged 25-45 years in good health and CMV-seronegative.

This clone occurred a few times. The CDR3 sequence is CASSLTGTVGPQHF. In DNA form, the CDR3 reads TGTGCCAGCAGCTTAACCGGGACAGTGGGACCCCAGCATTTT. The V gene is TRBV7-2, the J gene TRBJ1-5; 7 bases fit TRBD1. Germline CDR1 reads SGHTA; CDR2 reads FQGNSA. This CDR3 is built from 14 residues. Germline trimming cut 2 bases from V and 10 bases from J; bases unmatched to any gene: 8.

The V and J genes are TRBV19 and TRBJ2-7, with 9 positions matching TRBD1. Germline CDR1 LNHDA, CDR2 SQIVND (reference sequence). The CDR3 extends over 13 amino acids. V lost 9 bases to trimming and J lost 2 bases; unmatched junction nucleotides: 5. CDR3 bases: TGTGCCAGCCGACAGGGGGGAGCCTACGAGCAGTACTTC. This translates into CASRQGGAYEQYF.

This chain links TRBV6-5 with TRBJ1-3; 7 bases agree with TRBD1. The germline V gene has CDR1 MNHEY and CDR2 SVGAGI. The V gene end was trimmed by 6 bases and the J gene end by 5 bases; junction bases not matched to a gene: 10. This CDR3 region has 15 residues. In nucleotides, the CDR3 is TGTGCCAGCAGGCGGGACAGCGGCGGGAGAAACACCATATATTTT. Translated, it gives CASRRDSGGRNTIYF.

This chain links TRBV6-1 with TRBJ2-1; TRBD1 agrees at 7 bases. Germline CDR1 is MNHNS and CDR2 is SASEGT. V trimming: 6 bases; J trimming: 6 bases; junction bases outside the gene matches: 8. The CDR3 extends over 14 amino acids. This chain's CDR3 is CASRYQGQSNEQFF. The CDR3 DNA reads TGTGCCAGCAGGTACCAGGGACAGAGCAATGAGCAGTTCTTC.

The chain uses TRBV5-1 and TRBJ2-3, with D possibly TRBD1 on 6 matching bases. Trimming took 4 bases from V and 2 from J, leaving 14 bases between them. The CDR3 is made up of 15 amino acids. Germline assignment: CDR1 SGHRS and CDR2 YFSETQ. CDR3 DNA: TGCGCCAGCAGCCTCACAGGGACCTCCACAGATACGCAGTATTTT. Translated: CASSLTGTSTDTQYF.

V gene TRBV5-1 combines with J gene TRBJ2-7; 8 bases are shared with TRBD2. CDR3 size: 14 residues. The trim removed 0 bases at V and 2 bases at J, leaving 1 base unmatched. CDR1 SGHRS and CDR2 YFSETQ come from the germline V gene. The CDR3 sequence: CASSLEGLAYEQYF. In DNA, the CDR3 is TGCGCCAGCAGCTTGGAGGGACTAGCCTACGAGCAGTACTTC.

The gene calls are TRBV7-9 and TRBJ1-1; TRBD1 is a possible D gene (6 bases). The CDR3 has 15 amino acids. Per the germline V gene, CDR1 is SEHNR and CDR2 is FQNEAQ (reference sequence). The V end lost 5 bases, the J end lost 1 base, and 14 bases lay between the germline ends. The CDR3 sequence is CASSGGQTTNTEAFF. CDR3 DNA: TGTGCCAGCAGCGGCGGACAGACCACGAACACTGAAGCTTTCTTT.

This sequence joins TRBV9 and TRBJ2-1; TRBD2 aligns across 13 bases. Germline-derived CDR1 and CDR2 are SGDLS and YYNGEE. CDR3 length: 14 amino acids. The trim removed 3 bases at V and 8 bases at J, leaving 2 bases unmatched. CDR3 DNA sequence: TGTGCCAGCAGCGCAGGACTAGCGGGAGATGAGCAGTTCTTC. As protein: CASSAGLAGDEQFF.

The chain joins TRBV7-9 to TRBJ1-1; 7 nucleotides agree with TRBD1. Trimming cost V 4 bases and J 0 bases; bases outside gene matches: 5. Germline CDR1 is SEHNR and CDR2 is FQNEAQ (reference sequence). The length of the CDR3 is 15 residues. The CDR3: CASSSVGTVNTEAFF. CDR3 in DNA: TGTGCCAGCAGCTCCGTCGGGACAGTGAACACTGAAGCTTTCTTT.

The CDR3 DNA sequence: TGTGCCAGCAGCGAGGGACTGACGGTGGGTGAAAAACTGTTTTTT. It specifies CASSEGLTVGEKLFF. This chain joins TRBV9 and TRBJ1-4; a weak D match, TRBD1 (5 bases). This CDR3 has 15 residues. Trimming cost V 3 bases and J 7 bases, with 16 bases left between them. CDR1 SGDLS and CDR2 YYNGEE come from the germline V gene.

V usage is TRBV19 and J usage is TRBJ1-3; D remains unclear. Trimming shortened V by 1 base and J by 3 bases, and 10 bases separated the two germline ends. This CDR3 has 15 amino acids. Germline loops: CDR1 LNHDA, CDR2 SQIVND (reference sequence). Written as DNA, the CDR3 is TGTGCCAGTAGTATAGGACACACGGTTGGAAACACCATATATTTT. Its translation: CASSIGHTVGNTIYF.

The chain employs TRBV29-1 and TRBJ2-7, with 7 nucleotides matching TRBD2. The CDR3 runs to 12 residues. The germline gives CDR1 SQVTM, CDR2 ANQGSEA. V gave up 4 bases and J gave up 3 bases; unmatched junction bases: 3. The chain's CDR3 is CSVGTRIYEQYF. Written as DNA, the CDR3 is TGCAGCGTTGGGACTAGGATCTACGAGCAGTACTTC.

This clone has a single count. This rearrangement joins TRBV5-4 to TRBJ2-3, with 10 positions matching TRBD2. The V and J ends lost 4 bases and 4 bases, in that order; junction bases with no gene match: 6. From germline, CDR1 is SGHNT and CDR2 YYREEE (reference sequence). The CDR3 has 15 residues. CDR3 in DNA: TGTGCCAGCAGCATGACTAGCGGGTCCTCAGATACGCAGTATTTT. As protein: CASSMTSGSSDTQYF.

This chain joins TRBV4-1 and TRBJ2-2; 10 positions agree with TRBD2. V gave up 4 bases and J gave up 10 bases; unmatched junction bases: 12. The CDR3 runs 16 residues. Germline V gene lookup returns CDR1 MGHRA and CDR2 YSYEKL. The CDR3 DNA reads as TGCGCCAGCAGCCCGGTGGCTAGCGGGAGTAGGGAGGAGCTGTTTTTT. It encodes CASSPVASGSREELFF.

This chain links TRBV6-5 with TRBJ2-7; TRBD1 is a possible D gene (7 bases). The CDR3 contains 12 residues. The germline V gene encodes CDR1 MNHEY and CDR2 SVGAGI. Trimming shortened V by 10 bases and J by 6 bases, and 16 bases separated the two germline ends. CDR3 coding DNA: TGTGCCACGGGTGGAGGGGGCGCCGAGCAGTACTTC. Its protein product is CATGGGGAEQYF.

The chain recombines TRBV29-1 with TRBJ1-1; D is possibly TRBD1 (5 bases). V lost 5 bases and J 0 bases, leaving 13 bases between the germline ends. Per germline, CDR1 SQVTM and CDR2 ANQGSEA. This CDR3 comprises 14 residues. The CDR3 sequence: CSVTRDGMNTEAFF. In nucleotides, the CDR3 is TGCAGCGTTACCAGGGATGGTATGAACACTGAAGCTTTCTTT.

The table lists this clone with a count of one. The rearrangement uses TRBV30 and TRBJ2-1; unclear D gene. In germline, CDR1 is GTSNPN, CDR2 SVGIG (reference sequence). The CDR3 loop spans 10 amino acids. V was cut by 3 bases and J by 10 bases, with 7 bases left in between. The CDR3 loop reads CAWRETEQFF. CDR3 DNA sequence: TGTGCCTGGAGGGAGACGGAGCAGTTCTTC.

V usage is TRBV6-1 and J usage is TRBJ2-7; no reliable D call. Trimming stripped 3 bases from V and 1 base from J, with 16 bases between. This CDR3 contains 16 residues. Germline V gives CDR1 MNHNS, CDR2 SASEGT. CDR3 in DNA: TGTGCCAGCAGTGATGATGGAAACAGTAGGTCCTACGAGCAGTACTTC. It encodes CASSDDGNSRSYEQYF.

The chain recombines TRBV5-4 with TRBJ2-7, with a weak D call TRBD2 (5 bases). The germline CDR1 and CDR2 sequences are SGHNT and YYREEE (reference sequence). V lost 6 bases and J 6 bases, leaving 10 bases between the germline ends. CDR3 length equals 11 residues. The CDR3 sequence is CASNVGSEQYF. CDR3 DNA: TGTGCCAGCAACGTAGGGAGCGAGCAGTACTTC.

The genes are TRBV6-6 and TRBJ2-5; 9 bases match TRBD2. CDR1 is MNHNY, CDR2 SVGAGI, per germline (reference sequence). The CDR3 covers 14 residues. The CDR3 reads CASRGELAGETQYF. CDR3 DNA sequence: TGTGCGTCCCGGGGGGAACTAGCGGGAGAGACCCAGTACTTC.

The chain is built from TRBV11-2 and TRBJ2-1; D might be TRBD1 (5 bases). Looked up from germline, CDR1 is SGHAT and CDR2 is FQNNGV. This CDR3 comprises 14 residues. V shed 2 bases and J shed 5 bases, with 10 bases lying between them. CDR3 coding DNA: TGTGCCAGCAGCTTAACTCAGGGTGACAATGAGCAGTTCTTC. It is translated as CASSLTQGDNEQFF.

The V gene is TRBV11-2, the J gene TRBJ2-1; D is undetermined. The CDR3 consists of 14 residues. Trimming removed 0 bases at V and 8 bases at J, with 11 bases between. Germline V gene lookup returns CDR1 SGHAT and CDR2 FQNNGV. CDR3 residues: CASSLDSSFYEQFF. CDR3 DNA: TGTGCCAGCAGCTTAGATAGTAGCTTCTATGAGCAGTTCTTC.

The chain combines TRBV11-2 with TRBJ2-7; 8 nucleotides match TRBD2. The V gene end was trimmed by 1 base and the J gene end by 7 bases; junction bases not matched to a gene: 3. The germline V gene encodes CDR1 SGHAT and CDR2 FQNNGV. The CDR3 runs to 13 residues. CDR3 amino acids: CASSLAGGGEQYF. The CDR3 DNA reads TGTGCCAGCAGCTTAGCGGGAGGGGGAGAGCAGTACTTC.

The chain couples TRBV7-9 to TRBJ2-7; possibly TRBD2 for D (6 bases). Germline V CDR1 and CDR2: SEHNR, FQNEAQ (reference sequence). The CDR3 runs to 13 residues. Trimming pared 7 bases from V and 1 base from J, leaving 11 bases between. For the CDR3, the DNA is TGTGCCAGCACCCCCGGGGGATCCTACGAGCAGTACTTC. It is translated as CASTPGGSYEQYF.

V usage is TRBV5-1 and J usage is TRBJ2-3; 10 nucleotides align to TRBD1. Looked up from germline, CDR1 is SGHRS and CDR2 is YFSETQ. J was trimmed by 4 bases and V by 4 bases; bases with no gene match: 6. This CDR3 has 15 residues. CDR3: CASSAGTGAADTQYF. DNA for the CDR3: TGCGCCAGCAGCGCCGGGACAGGGGCGGCAGATACGCAGTATTTT.

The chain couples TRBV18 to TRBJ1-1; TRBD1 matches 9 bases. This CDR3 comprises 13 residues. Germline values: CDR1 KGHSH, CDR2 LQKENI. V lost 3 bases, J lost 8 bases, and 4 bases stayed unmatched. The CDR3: CASSPGQGREAFF. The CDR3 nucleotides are TGTGCCAGCTCACCGGGACAGGGAAGGGAAGCTTTCTTT.

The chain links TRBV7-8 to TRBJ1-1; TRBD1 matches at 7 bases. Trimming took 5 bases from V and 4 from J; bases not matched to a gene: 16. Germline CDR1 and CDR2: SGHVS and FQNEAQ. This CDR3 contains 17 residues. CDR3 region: CASSTEPGQFVPTEAFF. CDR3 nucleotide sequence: TGTGCCAGCAGCACCGAACCGGGACAGTTCGTCCCCACTGAAGCTTTCTTT.

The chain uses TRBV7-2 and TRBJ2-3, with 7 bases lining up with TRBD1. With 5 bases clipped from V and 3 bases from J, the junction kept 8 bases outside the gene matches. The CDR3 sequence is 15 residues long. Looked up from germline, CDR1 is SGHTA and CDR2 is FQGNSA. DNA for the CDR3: TGTGCCAGCAGCGATACAGGGGTGGGTACAGATACGCAGTATTTT. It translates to CASSDTGVGTDTQYF.

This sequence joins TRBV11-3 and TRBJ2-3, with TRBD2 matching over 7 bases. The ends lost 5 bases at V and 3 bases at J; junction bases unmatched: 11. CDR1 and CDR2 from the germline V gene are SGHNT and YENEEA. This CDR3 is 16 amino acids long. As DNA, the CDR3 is TGTGCCAGCAGCGGACGTAGGGCGGGAGAGACAGATACGCAGTATTTT. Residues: CASSGRRAGETDTQYF.

The CDR3 is CASSLEYNEKLFF. CDR3 bases: TGTGCCAGCAGCTTAGAATATAATGAAAAACTGTTTTTT. This chain uses TRBV11-2 with TRBJ1-4, with D unresolved. CDR3 length equals 13 residues. Germline V gene data show CDR1 as SGHAT and CDR2 as FQNNGV. Trimming cost V 0 bases and J 4 bases, with 3 bases left between them.

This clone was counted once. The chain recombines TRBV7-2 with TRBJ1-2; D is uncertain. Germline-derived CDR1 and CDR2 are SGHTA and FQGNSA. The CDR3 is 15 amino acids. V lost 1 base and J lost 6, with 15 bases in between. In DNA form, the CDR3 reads TGTGCCAGCAGCTTAGAGGGAGGCAGGCGGCATGGCTACACCTTC. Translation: CASSLEGGRRHGYTF.

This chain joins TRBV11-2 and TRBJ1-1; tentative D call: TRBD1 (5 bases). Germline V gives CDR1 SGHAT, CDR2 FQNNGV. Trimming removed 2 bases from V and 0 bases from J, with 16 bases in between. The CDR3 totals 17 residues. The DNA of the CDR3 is TGTGCCAGCAGCTTATGGCGCGATCGGGACTTGAACACTGAAGCTTTCTTT. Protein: CASSLWRDRDLNTEAFF. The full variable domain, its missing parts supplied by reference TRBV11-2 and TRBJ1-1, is EAGVAQSPRYKIIEKRQSVAFWCNPISGHATLYWYQQILGQGPKLLIQFQNNGVVDDSQLPKDRFSAERLKGVDSTLKIQPAKLEDSAVYLCASSLWRDRDLNTEAFFGQGTRLTVV.